Following are 20 T cell receptor beta chains from one sample sequenced in a study of blood T cell repertoires in COVID-19. Libraries were prepared by immunoSEQ multiplex PCR; TCRdb keeps only in-frame clonotypes and omits some of them. The top ten clones hold 1.5% to 2% of a sample with around 300,000 clones, around 92% of them seen once. Sequencing was performed on PBMCs or T cells enriched from blood (not recorded which). The receptors come from a woman in her sixties who had recovered from COVID-19.

The V and J genes are TRBV5-1 and TRBJ1-5; 7 nucleotides align to TRBD1. Trimming cost V 4 bases and J 2 bases; bases outside gene matches: 6. Germline CDR1 is SGHRS and CDR2 is YFSETQ. The CDR3 consists of 15 residues. CDR3 nucleotides: TGCGCCAGCAGCCCAACAGGGGCGGGCAATCAGCCCCAGCATTTT. Amino acids: CASSPTGAGNQPQHF. Full variable domain (outside the CDR3, taken from reference TRBV5-1 and TRBJ1-5): KAGVTQTPRYLIKTRGQQVTLSCSPISGHRSVSWYQQTPGQGLQFLFEYFSETQRNKGNFPGRFSGRQFSNSRSEMNVSTLELGDSALYLCASSPTGAGNQPQHFGDGTRLSIL.

The chain links TRBV6-5 to TRBJ1-1, with TRBD1 identical over 10 bases. The V and J ends lost 4 bases and 4 bases, in that order; junction bases with no gene match: 9. Germline V gives CDR1 MNHEY, CDR2 SVGAGI. This CDR3 is built from 16 residues. The CDR3 coding sequence is TGTGCCAGCAGTTCCGGGGGAGGGACAGGGGTCACTGAAGCTTTCTTT. It codes for CASSSGGGTGVTEAFF.

The chain is built from TRBV12-5 and TRBJ1-2, with unresolved D. This CDR3 contains 13 residues. V lost 0 bases to trimming and J lost 9 bases, with 11 bases between them. Germline CDR1 reads LGHNT; CDR2 reads FRNRAP. The CDR3 here is CASGLVGVGRYTF. DNA for the CDR3: TGTGCTAGTGGTTTGGTAGGAGTAGGTCGCTACACCTTC.

Only one count was recorded for this clone. This rearrangement joins TRBV5-1 to TRBJ2-5; maybe TRBD1 (6 bases). V gave up 0 bases and J gave up 3 bases, with 12 bases separating them. There are 15 residues in the CDR3. Germline CDR1 is SGHRS and CDR2 is YFSETQ. The CDR3 sequence: CASSLVVAGEETQYF. Here the CDR3 DNA reads TGCGCCAGCAGCTTGGTGGTGGCAGGGGAAGAGACCCAGTACTTC.

The chain joins TRBV5-4 to TRBJ2-1; 8 nucleotides line up with TRBD1. V was clipped by 4 bases and J by 7 bases; unmatched bases: 7. CDR1 SGHNT and CDR2 YYREEE come from the germline V gene (reference sequence). CDR3 size: 14 residues. CDR3 region: CASSNGQGNNEQFF. For the CDR3, the DNA is TGTGCCAGCAGCAATGGACAGGGAAATAATGAGCAGTTCTTC.

The chain employs TRBV30 and TRBJ2-3; D remains unclear. Germline-derived CDR1 and CDR2 are GTSNPN and SVGIG (reference sequence). CDR3 length equals 11 residues. V lost 3 bases to trimming and J lost 6 bases, with 7 bases between them. The CDR3 loop is CAWSALDTQYF. Here the CDR3 DNA reads TGTGCCTGGAGCGCACTGGATACGCAGTATTTT.

This chain uses TRBV3-1 (or the pseudogene TRBV3-2) with TRBJ2-1, with 8 bases aligning to TRBD2. CDR1 and CDR2 from the germline V gene are LGHDT and YNNKEL (reference sequence). The CDR3 is 20 residues long. Losses at the gene ends were 5 bases for V and 3 bases for J; bases not matched to a gene: 21. The CDR3 nucleotides read TGTGCCAGCAGCAACAGAAGGAGCGGGGGAAAGCTAGGGTACTACAATGAGCAGTTCTTC. Translation: CASSNRRSGGKLGYYNEQFF.

This chain joins TRBV24-1 and TRBJ2-2, with D possibly being TRBD1 (6 bases). Germline V CDR1 and CDR2: KGHDR, SFDVKD. The V gene lost 6 bases and the J gene lost 6 bases, with 10 bases spanning the gap. The CDR3 loop spans 13 amino acids. CDR3 amino acids: CATSYRVAGELFF. The CDR3 region has the DNA TGTGCCACCAGTTACAGGGTTGCCGGGGAGCTGTTTTTT.

This clone was recorded once. The chain recombines TRBV28 with TRBJ2-3, with D perhaps TRBD2 (5 bases). Looked up from germline, CDR1 is MDHEN and CDR2 is SYDVKM. The CDR3 spans 15 residues. Trimming left V 4 bases short and J 4 bases short, with 15 bases between. The DNA for the CDR3 is TGTGCCAGCAGTTCGGGGTTAGCGCATTCAGATACGCAGTATTTT. This sequence encodes CASSSGLAHSDTQYF.

This clone appeared a few times. The chain uses TRBV15 and TRBJ1-3; D not certain. The V end lost 5 bases, the J end lost 0 bases, and 11 bases lay between the germline ends. This CDR3 has 15 residues. The germline V gene encodes CDR1 LNHNV and CDR2 YYDKDF (reference sequence). CDR3 nucleotide sequence: TGTGCCACCAGCGCCAGACTCTCCTCTGGAAACACCATATATTTT. Its protein is CATSARLSSGNTIYF.

J is TRBJ1-4 and V is TRBV28; D is ambiguous. The CDR3 has 13 residues. CDR1 and CDR2 (germline): MDHEN, SYDVKM. V was shortened by 1 base and J by 7 bases, with 7 bases between the two germline ends. For the CDR3, the DNA is TGTGCCAGCAGTTTATCCTCGGGTGAAAAACTGTTTTTT. It codes for CASSLSSGEKLFF.

The chain joins TRBV5-1 to TRBJ1-2; tentative D call: TRBD1 (6 bases). V was clipped by 0 bases and J by 8 bases, with 11 bases between them. This CDR3 has 13 amino acids. The germline CDR1 and CDR2 sequences are SGHRS and YFSETQ. CDR3 nucleotides: TGCGCCAGCAGCTTGGGAGGGGGTCGCGGCTACACCTTC. This encodes CASSLGGGRGYTF. Complete variable domain (other parts from reference TRBV5-1 and TRBJ1-2): KAGVTQTPRYLIKTRGQQVTLSCSPISGHRSVSWYQQTPGQGLQFLFEYFSETQRNKGNFPGRFSGRQFSNSRSEMNVSTLELGDSALYLCASSLGGGRGYTFGSGTRLTVV.

The sample holds a few counts of this clone. The rearrangement uses TRBV19 and TRBJ1-5; D unclear. The germline CDR1 and CDR2 sequences are LNHDA and SQIVND (reference sequence). V lost 3 bases to trimming and J lost 3 bases, with 15 bases between them. The CDR3 totals 16 residues. The CDR3 region has the DNA TGTGCCAGTAGTATTTTAGGACGGGGTTACAATCAGCCCCAGCATTTT. Protein product: CASSILGRGYNQPQHF.

J is TRBJ2-2 and V is TRBV9; possible D gene TRBD1, 5 bases. V lost 0 bases and J 4 bases, leaving 7 bases between the germline ends. Germline CDR1 SGDLS, CDR2 YYNGEE. There are 14 residues in the CDR3. CDR3 sequence (DNA): TGTGCCAGCAGCGTAGAAGGGGCCACCGGGGAGCTGTTTTTT. It encodes CASSVEGATGELFF.

V gene TRBV3-1 (or the pseudogene TRBV3-2) combines with J gene TRBJ2-3; D perhaps matches TRBD2 (6 bases). This CDR3 comprises 15 residues. Germline V gives CDR1 LGHDT, CDR2 YNNKEL (reference sequence). Trimming took 1 base from V and 2 from J, leaving 10 bases between them. The CDR3, as DNA: TGTGCCAGCAGCCAAGCGGGGGAGATCACAGATACGCAGTATTTT. This gives the protein CASSQAGEITDTQYF.

The chain is built from TRBV4-1 and TRBJ1-5; 8 bases fit TRBD1. Trimming cost V 4 bases and J 5 bases; bases outside gene matches: 16. The CDR3 loop spans 18 amino acids. Germline lookup yields CDR1 MGHRA and CDR2 YSYEKL. CDR3 DNA sequence: TGCGCCAGCAGCCCTCTGTTTGTCCGGACAGGGTTATATCAGCCCCAGCATTTT. Protein: CASSPLFVRTGLYQPQHF.

V gene TRBV5-4 combines with J gene TRBJ2-2, with 7 bases that match TRBD2. Germline lookup yields CDR1 SGHNT and CDR2 YYREEE (reference sequence). Trimming cost V 0 bases and J 9 bases; bases outside gene matches: 14. The CDR3 spans 17 residues. DNA for the CDR3: TGTGCCAGCAGCTTGGCCGTCAGCGGGGTGCTTGGCCGGGAGCTGTTTTTT. Translated: CASSLAVSGVLGRELFF.

This chain uses TRBV9 with TRBJ2-5; D is undetermined. Germline V CDR1 and CDR2: SGDLS, YYNGEE. This CDR3 spans 14 amino acids. V was cut by 0 bases and J by 0 bases, with 6 bases left in between. DNA for the CDR3: TGTGCCAGCAGCGTAGCTACAGACCAAGAGACCCAGTACTTC. It translates to CASSVATDQETQYF.

The chain employs TRBV12-5 and TRBJ2-2, with D maybe TRBD2 (6 bases). Germline V gives CDR1 LGHNT, CDR2 FRNRAP. The CDR3 covers 17 residues. V was clipped by 4 bases and J by 2 bases, with 17 bases between them. The CDR3 loop is CASGSPTWEANTGELFF. The CDR3 DNA reads as TGTGCTAGTGGTTCCCCTACGTGGGAGGCAAACACCGGGGAGCTGTTTTTT.

The genes are TRBV11-2 and TRBJ1-5; 7 positions match TRBD1. Losses at the gene ends were 5 bases for V and 2 bases for J; bases not matched to a gene: 12. Germline V CDR1 and CDR2: SGHAT, FQNNGV. CDR3 length equals 17 residues. In nucleotides, the CDR3 is TGTGCCAGCAGCCCCGGAAGGGAAGGGGGCCGCAATCAGCCCCAGCATTTT. Protein: CASSPGREGGRNQPQHF.